This passage covers 4 T cell receptor beta chains from one sample sequenced in a study of cytomegalovirus exposure and HLA in healthy donors. With 60 Vbeta and 13 Jbeta primers, the PCR was carried out. Clones were sequenced by immunoSEQ multiplex PCR, and TCRdb holds only the in-frame ones, with some missing. The sample has under 150,000 clones. Sequencing input: PBMCs. These receptors originate from a woman aged 40 to 55 in good health and CMV-seronegative.

V gene TRBV4-1 combines with J gene TRBJ2-1; a weak D match, TRBD2 (6 bases). Germline V gene sequence: CDR1 MGHRA, CDR2 YSYEKL. This CDR3 contains 12 residues. V was shortened by 1 base and J by 9 bases, with 7 bases between the two germline ends. CDR3: CASSQGGGEQFF. In DNA form, the CDR3 reads TGCGCCAGCAGCCAAGGGGGAGGTGAGCAGTTCTTC.

The V gene is TRBV9, the J gene TRBJ2-4; 11 nucleotides match TRBD1. CDR3 length: 15 residues. From germline, CDR1 is SGDLS and CDR2 YYNGEE. Trimming cost V 4 bases and J 8 bases; bases outside gene matches: 8. The CDR3: CASSPLGTGGDIQYF. Written as DNA, the CDR3 is TGTGCCAGCAGCCCTCTAGGGACAGGGGGGGACATTCAGTACTTC.

The chain is built from TRBV5-1 and TRBJ1-1; 7 bases line up with TRBD1. Germline CDR1 and CDR2: SGHRS and YFSETQ. V shed 4 bases and J 1 base; nucleotides not matched to a gene: 10. The CDR3 contains 16 residues. The CDR3 DNA reads as TGCGCCAGCAGCCCAAGTCCCGGGACAGAGAACACTGAAGCTTTCTTT. It translates to CASSPSPGTENTEAFF.

The chain has TRBV13 and TRBJ2-1; 9 nucleotides match TRBD2. CDR1 and CDR2 from the germline V gene are PRHDT and FYEKMQ (reference sequence). With V trimmed by 3 bases and J by 10 bases, 10 bases remained unmatched. The CDR3 length is 15 residues. CDR3 in amino acids: CASSFSGGPYLEQFF. As DNA, the CDR3 is TGTGCCAGCAGCTTTAGCGGGGGCCCCTATTTGGAGCAGTTCTTC.